Sequencing of this T cell receptor beta chain was carried out in a study of T cell responses to AZD1222 COVID-19 vaccine. In the study overall: Second doses were pooled across both intervals (about 4 or about 12 weeks).

Germline V gene sequence: CDR1 ENHRY, CDR2 SYGVKD. V shed 0 bases and J shed 8 bases, with 13 bases lying between them. The CDR3 is 15 amino acids. The method was immunoSEQ multiplex PCR; TCRdb's version includes in-frame clones alone and lacks a portion of them. The sample lists around 120,000 clones, about 92% occurring once. With respect to this clone: Its antigen remains unidentified.

Points from the study as a whole: Only a handful of AZD1222 recipients were seropositive at baseline. The CD4 TCRs associated with vaccination extended across spike and predominated at 160-218 and 743-854. A mostly white British donor set with more females was recruited, and clonal diversity was possibly underestimated.

The V gene is TRBV10-3, the J gene TRBJ1-4; possibly TRBD1 for D (6 bases). This TCR came from an adult in good health. Sequences were derived from peripheral blood, sampled on day 0 of AZD1222 vaccination. The CDR3 region has the DNA TGTGCCATCAGTGAGTCGACAGGTGGGGGGGAAAAACTGTTTTTT. Amino acid sequence: CAISESTGGGEKLFF.